The clone carrying this T cell receptor (beta chain) occurred a few times. Antigen specificity is unknown. Preparation of the TCRbeta library was carried out with unique molecular identifiers. TCRdb reprocessed the PCR reads via MiXCR and lists one record per CDR3 protein. Among approximately 1,000,000 distinct CDR3 sequences listed, roughly 29% were seen once. The data were obtained in a study of T-cell reconstitution after alpha-beta-depleted transplantation in children. The CDR3 is 16 residues long. Trimming stripped 5 bases from V and 8 bases from J, with 21 bases between. Germline lookup yields CDR1 MNHEY and CDR2 SMNVEV (reference sequence). Study-wide findings and caveats: One year after transplant, T-cell counts and diversity came mostly from newly produced T cells. Reports say that about two months after transplant, the alpha-beta T cells came out of several hundred graft clones that had expanded. High day-60 TCRbeta diversity in some patients came from surviving recipient T cells and thymic progenitors.

The sample in question was PBMCs, mostly from graft donor cells, obtained 360 days after TCRalphabeta/CD19-depleted stem cell transplant. The chain has TRBV27 and TRBJ1-4, with D unclear. The sequence was obtained from a boy in the first two years of life who had a stem cell transplant for SCID, so the T cells may come from the graft donor. CDR3 nucleotides: TGTGCCAGCAGTCAACTACCGGGCCCCCGGCGGGAAAAACTGTTTTTT. The encoded protein is CASSQLPGPRREKLFF.